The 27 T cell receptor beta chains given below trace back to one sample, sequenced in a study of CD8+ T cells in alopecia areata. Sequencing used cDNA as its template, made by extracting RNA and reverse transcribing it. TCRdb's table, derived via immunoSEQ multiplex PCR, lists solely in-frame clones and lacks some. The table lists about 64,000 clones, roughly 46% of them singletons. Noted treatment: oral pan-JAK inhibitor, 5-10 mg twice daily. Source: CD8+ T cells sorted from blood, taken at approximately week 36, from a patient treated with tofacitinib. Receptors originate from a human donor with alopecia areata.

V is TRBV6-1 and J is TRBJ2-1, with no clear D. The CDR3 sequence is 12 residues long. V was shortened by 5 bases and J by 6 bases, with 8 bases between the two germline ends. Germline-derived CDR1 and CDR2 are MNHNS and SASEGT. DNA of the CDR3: TGTGCCAGCAGTTTCCCCCGCAATGAGCAGTTCTTC. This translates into CASSFPRNEQFF.

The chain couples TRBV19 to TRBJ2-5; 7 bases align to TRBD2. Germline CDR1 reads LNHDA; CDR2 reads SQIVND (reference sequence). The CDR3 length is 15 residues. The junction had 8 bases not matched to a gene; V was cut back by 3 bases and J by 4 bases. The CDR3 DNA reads TGTGCCAGTAGTATGACGGGAGGAAGCGGAGAGACCCAGTACTTC. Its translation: CASSMTGGSGETQYF.

The CDR3 loop reads CSVEGGQRYEQYF. For the CDR3, the DNA is TGCAGCGTTGAAGGGGGACAGAGATACGAGCAGTACTTC. The J gene is TRBJ2-7, the V gene TRBV29-1, with 7 bases fitting TRBD1. Germline lookup yields CDR1 SQVTM and CDR2 ANQGSEA. V dropped 1 base and J dropped 4; count of bases not matched to a gene: 4. This CDR3 has 13 residues.

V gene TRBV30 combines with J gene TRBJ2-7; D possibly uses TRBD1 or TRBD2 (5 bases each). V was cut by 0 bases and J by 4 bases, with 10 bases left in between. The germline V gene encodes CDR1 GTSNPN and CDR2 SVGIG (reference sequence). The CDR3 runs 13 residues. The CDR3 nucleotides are TGTGCCTGGAGTGTACGGGGACGGTACGAGCAGTACTTC. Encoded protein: CAWSVRGRYEQYF.

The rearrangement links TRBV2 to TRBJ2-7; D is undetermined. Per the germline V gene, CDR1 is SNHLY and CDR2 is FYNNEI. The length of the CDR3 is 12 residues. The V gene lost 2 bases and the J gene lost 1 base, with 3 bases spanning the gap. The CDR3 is CASSEWSYEQYF. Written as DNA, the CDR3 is TGTGCCAGCAGTGAATGGTCCTACGAGCAGTACTTC.

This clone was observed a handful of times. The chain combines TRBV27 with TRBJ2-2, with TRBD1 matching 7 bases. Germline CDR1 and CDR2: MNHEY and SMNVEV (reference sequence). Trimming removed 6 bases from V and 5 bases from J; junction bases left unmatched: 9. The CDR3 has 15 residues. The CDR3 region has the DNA TGTGCCAGCAGCCACAGGGGACGATCGACCGGGGAGCTGTTTTTT. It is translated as CASSHRGRSTGELFF.

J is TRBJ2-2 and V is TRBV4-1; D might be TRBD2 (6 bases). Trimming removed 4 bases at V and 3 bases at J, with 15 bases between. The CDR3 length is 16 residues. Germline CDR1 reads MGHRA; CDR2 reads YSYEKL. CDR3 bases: TGCGCCAGCAGCCCGACTTCCACTAGCTACACCGGGGAGCTGTTTTTT. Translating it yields CASSPTSTSYTGELFF.

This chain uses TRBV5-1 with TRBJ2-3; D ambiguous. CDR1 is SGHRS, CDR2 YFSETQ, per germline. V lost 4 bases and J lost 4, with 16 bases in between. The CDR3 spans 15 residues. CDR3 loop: CASSPTFRNPDTQYF. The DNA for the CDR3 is TGCGCCAGCAGCCCGACTTTTCGCAACCCAGATACGCAGTATTTT.

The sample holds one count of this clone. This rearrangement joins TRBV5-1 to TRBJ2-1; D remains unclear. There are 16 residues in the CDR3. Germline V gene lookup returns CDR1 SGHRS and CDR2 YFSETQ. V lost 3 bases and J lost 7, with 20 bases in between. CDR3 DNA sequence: TGCGCCAGCAGCTCCCTAAGTGACTGGCCAAAAAATGAGCAGTTCTTC. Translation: CASSSLSDWPKNEQFF.

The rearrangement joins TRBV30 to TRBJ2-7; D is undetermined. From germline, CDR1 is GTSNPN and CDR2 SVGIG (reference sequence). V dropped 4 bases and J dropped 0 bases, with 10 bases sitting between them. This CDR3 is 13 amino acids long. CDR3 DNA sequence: TGTGCCTGGACCGTGGTGAGCTCCTACGAGCAGTACTTC. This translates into CAWTVVSSYEQYF.

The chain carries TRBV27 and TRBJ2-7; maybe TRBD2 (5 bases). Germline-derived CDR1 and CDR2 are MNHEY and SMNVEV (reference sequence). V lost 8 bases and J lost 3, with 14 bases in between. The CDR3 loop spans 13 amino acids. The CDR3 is CASSGGGGYEQYF. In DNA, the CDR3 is TGTGCCAGCTCCGGCGGAGGAGGCTACGAGCAGTACTTC.

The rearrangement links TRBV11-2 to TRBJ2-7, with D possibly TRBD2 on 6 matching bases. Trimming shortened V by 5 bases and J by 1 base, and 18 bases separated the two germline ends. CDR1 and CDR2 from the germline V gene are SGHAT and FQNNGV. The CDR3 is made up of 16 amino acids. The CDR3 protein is CASSMEISGLSYEQYF. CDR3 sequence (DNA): TGTGCCAGCAGCATGGAGATTAGCGGTTTATCCTACGAGCAGTACTTC.

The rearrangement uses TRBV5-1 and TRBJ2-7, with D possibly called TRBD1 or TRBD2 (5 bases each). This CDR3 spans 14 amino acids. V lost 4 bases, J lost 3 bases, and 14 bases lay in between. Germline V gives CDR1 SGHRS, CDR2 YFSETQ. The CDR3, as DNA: TGCGCCAGCAGCGCCTCATGGGGGAACTACGAGCAGTACTTC. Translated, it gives CASSASWGNYEQYF.

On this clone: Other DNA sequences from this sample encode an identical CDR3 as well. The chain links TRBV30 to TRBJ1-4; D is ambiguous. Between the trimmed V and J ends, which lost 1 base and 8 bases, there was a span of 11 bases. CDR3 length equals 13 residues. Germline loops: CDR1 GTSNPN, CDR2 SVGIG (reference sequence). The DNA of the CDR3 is TGTGCCTGGAGTGGAGGAGGAGGAGAAAAACTGTTTTTT. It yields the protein CAWSGGGGEKLFF.

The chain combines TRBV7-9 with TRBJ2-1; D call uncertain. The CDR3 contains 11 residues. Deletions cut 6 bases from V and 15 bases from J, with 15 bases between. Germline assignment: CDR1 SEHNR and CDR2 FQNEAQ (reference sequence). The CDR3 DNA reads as TGTGCCAGCAGACCTATAAACAGTCTGTTCTTC. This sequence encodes CASRPINSLFF.

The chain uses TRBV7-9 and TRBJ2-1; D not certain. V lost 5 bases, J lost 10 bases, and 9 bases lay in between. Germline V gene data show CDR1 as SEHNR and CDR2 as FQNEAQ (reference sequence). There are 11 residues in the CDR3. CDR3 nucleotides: TGTGCCAGCAGCCTCCTTCCCGAGCAGTTCTTC. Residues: CASSLLPEQFF.

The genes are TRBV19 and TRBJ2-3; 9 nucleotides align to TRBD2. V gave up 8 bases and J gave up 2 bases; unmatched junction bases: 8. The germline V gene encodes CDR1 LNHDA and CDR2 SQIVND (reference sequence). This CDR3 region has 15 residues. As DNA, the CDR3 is TGTGCCAGTTCAAAGCCTAGCGGGACCACAGATACGCAGTATTTT. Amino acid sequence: CASSKPSGTTDTQYF.

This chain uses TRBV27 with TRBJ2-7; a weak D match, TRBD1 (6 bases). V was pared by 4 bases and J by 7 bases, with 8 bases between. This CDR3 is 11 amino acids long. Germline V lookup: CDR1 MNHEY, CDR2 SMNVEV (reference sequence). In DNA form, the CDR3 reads TGTGCCAGCAGTTCCACAGGGGAGCAGTACTTC. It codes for CASSSTGEQYF.

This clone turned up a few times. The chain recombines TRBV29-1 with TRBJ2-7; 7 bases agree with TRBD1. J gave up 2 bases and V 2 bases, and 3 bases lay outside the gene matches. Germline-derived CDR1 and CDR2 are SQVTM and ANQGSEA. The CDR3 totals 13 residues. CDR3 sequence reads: CSVELGQAYEQYF. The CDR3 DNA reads TGCAGCGTTGAACTTGGACAGGCCTACGAGCAGTACTTC.

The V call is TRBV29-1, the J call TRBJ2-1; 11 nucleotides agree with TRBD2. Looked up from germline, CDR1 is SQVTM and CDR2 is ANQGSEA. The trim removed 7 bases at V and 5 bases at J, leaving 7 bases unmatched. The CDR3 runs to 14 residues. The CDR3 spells CSGVAGGPDNEQFF. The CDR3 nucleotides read TGCAGCGGCGTAGCGGGAGGGCCTGACAATGAGCAGTTCTTC.

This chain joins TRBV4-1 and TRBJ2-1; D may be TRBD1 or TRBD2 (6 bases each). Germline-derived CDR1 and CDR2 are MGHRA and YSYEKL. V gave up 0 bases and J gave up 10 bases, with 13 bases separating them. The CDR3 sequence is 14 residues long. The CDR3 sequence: CASSQDMGGLEQFF. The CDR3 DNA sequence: TGCGCCAGCAGCCAAGATATGGGGGGCCTGGAGCAGTTCTTC.

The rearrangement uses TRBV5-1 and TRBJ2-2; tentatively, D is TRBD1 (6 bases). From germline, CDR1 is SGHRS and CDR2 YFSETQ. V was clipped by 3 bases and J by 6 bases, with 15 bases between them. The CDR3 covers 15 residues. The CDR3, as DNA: TGCGCCAGCAGCTCTTGGACCGGGACACCCGGGGAGCTGTTTTTT. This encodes CASSSWTGTPGELFF.

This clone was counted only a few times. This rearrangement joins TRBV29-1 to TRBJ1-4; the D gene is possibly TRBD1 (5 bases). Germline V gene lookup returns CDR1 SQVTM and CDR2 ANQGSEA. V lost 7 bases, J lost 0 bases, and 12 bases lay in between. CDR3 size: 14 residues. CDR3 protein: CSATEETTNEKLFF. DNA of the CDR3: TGCAGCGCGACAGAGGAAACAACTAATGAAAAACTGTTTTTT. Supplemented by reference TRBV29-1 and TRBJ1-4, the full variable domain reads SAVISQKPSRDICQRGTSLTIQCQVDSQVTMMFWYRQQPGQSLTLIATANQGSEATYESGFVIDKFPISRPNLTFSTLTVSNMSPEDSSIYLCSATEETTNEKLFFGSGTQLSVL.

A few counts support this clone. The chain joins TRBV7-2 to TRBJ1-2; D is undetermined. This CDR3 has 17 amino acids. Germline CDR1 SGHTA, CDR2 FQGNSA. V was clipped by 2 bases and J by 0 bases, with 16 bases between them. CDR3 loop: CASSLRADTLANYGYTF. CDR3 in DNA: TGTGCCAGCAGCTTACGGGCAGACACACTAGCTAACTATGGCTACACCTTC.

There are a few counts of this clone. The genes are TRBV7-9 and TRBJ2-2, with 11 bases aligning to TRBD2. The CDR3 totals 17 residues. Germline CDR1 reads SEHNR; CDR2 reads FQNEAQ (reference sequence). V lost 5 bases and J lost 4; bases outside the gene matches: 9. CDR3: CASSLFQLAGGTGELFF. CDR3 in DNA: TGTGCCAGCAGCCTATTTCAGCTAGCGGGAGGCACCGGGGAGCTGTTTTTT.

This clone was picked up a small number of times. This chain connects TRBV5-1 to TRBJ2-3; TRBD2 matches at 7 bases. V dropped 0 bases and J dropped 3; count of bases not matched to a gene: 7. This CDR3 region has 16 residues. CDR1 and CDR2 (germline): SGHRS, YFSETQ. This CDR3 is CASSLAGGSGTDTQYF. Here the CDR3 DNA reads TGCGCCAGCAGCTTGGCCGGGGGGAGTGGAACAGATACGCAGTATTTT.

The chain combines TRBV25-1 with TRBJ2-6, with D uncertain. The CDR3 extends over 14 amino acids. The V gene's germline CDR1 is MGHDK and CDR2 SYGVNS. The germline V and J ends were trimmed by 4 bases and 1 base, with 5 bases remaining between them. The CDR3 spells CASSVGSGANVLTF. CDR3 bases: TGTGCCAGCAGTGTAGGATCTGGGGCCAACGTCCTGACTTTC.